The following is a T cell receptor beta chain sequence with its context. What antigen it recognizes has not been identified. No much larger clone is present one base from it, and per-base qualities are unavailable. The data belong to a study of PD-L1 blockade in urothelial cancer (dated by TCRdb to about 2017). Describing the broader study: All patients started therapy around 2014 and received atezolizumab 1,200 mg intravenously every 3 weeks. Nine patients reached durable clinical benefit, while some 20 patients did not. An ECOG performance status of 0 or 1 was recorded for the patients, and 0 to 3 prior chemotherapy regimens had been received by the patients. About 90% of the roughly 29 patients were males with bladder-origin urothelial cancer, and about 65% of the roughly 30 reported a prior smoking history. Under 30 patients had pretreatment blood TCR-seq, roughly 24 had at least one posttreatment blood collection, and roughly 24 had tumor TCR-seq. Blood samples gave a median of about 130,000 T cells and approximately 81,000 unique TCRs, with a median clonality of approximately 0.078. Durable clinical benefit was defined as a progression-free survival longer than 6 months, and TCR features were additionally tested against progression-free survival and overall survival. The study was an exploratory multi-omic analysis of somatic, immune and clinical correlates of response to PD-L1 blockade with atezolizumab in urothelial cancer. Blood samples were analyzed at two time points: 3 weeks after treatment start (second dose) and 6 weeks after treatment start. Pretreatment tumor samples and matched peripheral blood, collected serially before and after atezolizumab treatment, underwent TCR sequencing. In the same patients who had TCR sequencing, pretreatment tumors also underwent whole exome sequencing and RNA sequencing.

Study-level results and caveats: Because of the small sample size (n of about 30) and the many exploratory analyses performed, the results are intended to be regarded as hypothesis-generating. Greater expansion of tumor-associated TCR clones in peripheral blood 3 weeks after the start of treatment was observed in patients with durable benefit (n of about 21, p = 0.022). Improved progression-free and overall survival was found to be associated with pretreatment peripheral blood TCR clonality below the median.

The sample's time point label, decoded: pretreatment peripheral blood. The cohort comprised approximately 30 patients with locally advanced or metastatic urothelial carcinoma treated at Memorial Sloan Kettering on a trial protocol. Peripheral blood mononuclear cells were collected from each patient pretreatment and during treatment, giving between 1 and 8 total time points per patient. The Qiagen DNeasy Blood extraction kit was used to purify genomic DNA from total PBMCs and tumor samples. Collected pretreatment and during treatment, PBMCs were isolated and stored as previously described. Synthetic TCR analog templates were spiked into each PCR to estimate absolute template abundance from read counts. Using the immunoSEQ assay, TCRbeta CDR3 regions were amplified from genomic DNA with bias-controlled V and J gene primers. Sequencing of rearranged TCRbeta segments was performed at approximately 20X coverage. Regarding the original processing steps: Clustering was used to correct sequencing errors, and CDR3s were annotated against IMGT to assign V, D and J genes. Downstream analyses used only productive TCRbeta rearrangements, leaving out any out-of-frame or stop-codon sequences. Clonality was calculated as one minus the Shannon entropy normalized by the log of the number of unique productive sequences. Clones differing between time points or between blood and tumor were identified using Fisher's exact test with Benjamini-Hochberg correction, with an adjusted p below 0.01 applied as the threshold. What TCRdb holds here is the immuneACCESS table cut down to in-frame rearrangements. Part of the clones is not present; checked against another copy, under half of the missing clones reflect an unresolved V gene, and the others are unexplained. That table supplies the V and J calls and clone size; D and trimming were determined from the DNA. The sample records around 66,000 clones, about 81% of which are singletons. The top ten clonotypes cover 1.6% of the sample.

V is trimmed back by 8 bases and J by 0 bases, and the junction contains 11 bases that no gene match accounts for. The CDR3 measures 16 amino acids from cysteine to phenylalanine. Only the CDR3 part of the read is kept: 48 bases, read in frame from the first base. Per the germline V gene, SNHLY is the CDR1 and FYNNEI is the CDR2. The V and J segments used are TRBV2 and TRBJ2-7, with 9 middle bases fitting TRBD1. The sample here was PBMCs, taken around atezolizumab (anti-PD-L1) treatment. This TCR was sampled from a man between 65 and 85 years old with urothelial cancer. This receptor carries the CDR3 CASLDRGLASSYEQYF. The DNA sequence is TGTGCCAGCCTGGACAGGGGCCTAGCAAGCTCCTACGAGCAGTACTTC.